These T cell receptor beta chains were read from a single sample in a study of response to subunit inactivated influenza vaccine. From the RT-PCR reads, TCRdb called clonotypes with MiXCR, one entry per CDR3 protein. The table includes around 490,000 distinct CDR3 sequences, about 7.6% detected once. Sequencing used PBMCs from blood, obtained around 2 years after vaccination. The receptors come from a man between 50 and 75 years old who received an inactivated influenza vaccine. The CDR3 runs from the conserved cysteine through the conserved F or W. The order of the fields is clone size, V gene, D gene, J gene, CDR3 protein, CDR3 DNA. The D gene is left open where the match is weak. Clone size, where shown, is once, few, many, or a class for clones that have expanded.

>many|TRBV7-2|.|TRBJ1-6
CASSSSARDSPLHF
TGTGCCAGCAGCTCCTCGGCGCGGGATTCACCCCTCCACTTT
>many|TRBV12-3/TRBV12-4|.|TRBJ1-5
CASSFAGNQPQHF
TGTGCCAGCAGCTTCGCAGGGAATCAGCCCCAGCATTTT
>.|TRBV20-1|TRBD2|TRBJ2-1
CSARDLQRGGGLAGHEQFF
TGCAGTGCTAGAGATCTTCAACGGGGCGGAGGACTAGCGGGCCATGAGCAGTTCTTC
>.|TRBV29-1|TRBD1|TRBJ1-2
CSVEVGQGASYGYTF
TGCAGCGTTGAAGTTGGGCAGGGGGCAAGCTATGGCTACACCTTC
>.|TRBV23-1|.|TRBJ2-2
CASSQITDSPRTGELFF
TGCGCCAGCAGTCAAATCACCGATTCCCCCAGAACCGGGGAGCTGTTTTTT
>.|TRBV28|TRBD1|TRBJ1-4
CASSSPGGNEKLFF
TGTGCCAGCAGTTCCCCAGGGGGTAATGAAAAACTGTTTTTT
>.|TRBV20-1|.|TRBJ1-2
CSARSQDGFYGYTF
TGCAGTGCTAGATCCCAGGACGGCTTCTATGGCTACACCTTC
>.|TRBV11-2|.|TRBJ1-2
CASSPGHSYGYTF
TGTGCCAGCAGCCCGGGACACAGTTATGGCTACACCTTC
>.|TRBV15|TRBD1|TRBJ2-3
CATSRAGDRVRDTQYF
TGTGCCACCAGCAGAGCTGGGGACAGGGTAAGAGATACGCAGTATTTT
>many|TRBV20-1|.|TRBJ2-3
CSASQAHDTQYF
TGCAGTGCTAGTCAAGCTCACGATACGCAGTATTTT
>few|TRBV29-1|TRBD1|TRBJ2-7
CSVPDRESSYEQYF
TGCAGCGTTCCGGACAGGGAATCCTCCTACGAGCAGTACTTC
>few|TRBV29-1|.|TRBJ2-2
CSVAGLLNTGELFF
TGCAGCGTTGCGGGACTCCTTAACACCGGGGAGCTGTTTTTT
>.|TRBV7-9|.|TRBJ1-6
CASSLDGDNSPLHF
TGTGCCAGCAGCTTAGACGGGGATAATTCACCCCTCCACTTT
>many|TRBV20-1|TRBD1|TRBJ2-7
CSARLRGPYSEQYF
TGCAGTGCTAGGTTGAGGGGGCCCTATTCGGAGCAGTACTTC
>.|TRBV12-3/TRBV12-4|.|TRBJ2-7
CASSTEVLSYEQYF
TGTGCCAGCAGTACAGAAGTGCTTTCCTACGAGCAGTACTTC
>.|TRBV3-1|TRBD1|TRBJ1-2
CASSPRQGAVYGYTF
TGTGCCAGCAGCCCCAGACAGGGGGCTGTCTATGGCTACACCTTC
>many|TRBV20-1|.|TRBJ2-5
CSASVPLAQETQYF
TGCAGTGCTAGTGTCCCGCTAGCCCAAGAGACCCAGTACTTC
>few|TRBV7-2|.|TRBJ2-1
CASSLSTHEQFF
TGTGCCAGCAGCTTAAGTACCCATGAGCAGTTCTTC
>.|TRBV20-1|TRBD2|TRBJ2-1
CSASTLGLLDYFVEQFF
TGCAGTGCTAGCACATTGGGACTACTGGATTACTTTGTTGAGCAGTTCTTC
>many|TRBV29-1|.|TRBJ2-3
CSVFQGPSTDTQYF
TGCAGCGTCTTCCAGGGGCCAAGCACAGATACGCAGTATTTT
>few|TRBV20-1|.|TRBJ2-7
CSAWRQGISGEQYF
TGCAGTGCTTGGCGGCAAGGGATTTCCGGGGAGCAGTACTTC
>many|TRBV7-2|TRBD1|TRBJ2-7
CASSIQGSPGEQYF
TGTGCCAGCAGCATACAGGGGTCCCCGGGGGAGCAGTACTTC
>many|TRBV12-3/TRBV12-4|.|TRBJ1-4
CASRGGTDTVYEKLFF
TGTGCCAGCAGGGGGGGGACCGACACGGTTTATGAAAAACTGTTTTTT
>few|TRBV29-1|.|TRBJ1-2
CSVRGGGYTF
TGCAGCGTAAGAGGTGGAGGCTACACCTTC
>.|TRBV6-2/TRBV6-3|TRBD1|TRBJ2-7
CASTYRTGSSYEQYF
TGTGCCAGCACCTACCGGACAGGGAGCTCCTACGAGCAGTACTTC
>many|TRBV10-3|.|TRBJ2-2
CAISESISSNTGELFF
TGTGCCATCAGTGAGTCTATCAGTTCGAACACCGGGGAGCTGTTTTTT
>few|TRBV29-1|TRBD1|TRBJ2-7
CSVGGQGWNEQYF
TGCAGCGTTGGAGGACAGGGGTGGAACGAGCAGTACTTC
>many|TRBV5-1|.|TRBJ2-5
CASSFSGGETQYF
TGCGCCAGCAGCTTTTCAGGGGGGGAGACCCAGTACTTC
>many|TRBV3-1|.|TRBJ2-5
CASSHWTEQETQYF
TGTGCCAGCAGCCACTGGACGGAGCAAGAGACCCAGTACTTC
>few|TRBV20-1|.|TRBJ1-1
CSVRRGQLNTEAFF
TGCAGTGTGCGGCGCGGACAGCTTAACACTGAAGCTTTCTTT
>.|TRBV12-3/TRBV12-4|TRBD1|TRBJ2-5
CASSLRAGGQETQYF
TGTGCCAGCAGTTTACGGGCAGGGGGCCAAGAGACCCAGTACTTC
>few|TRBV30|.|TRBJ1-2
CAWSPGGYSGYGYTF
TGTGCCTGGTCCCCTGGAGGGTACTCCGGCTATGGCTACACCTTC
>.|TRBV12-3/TRBV12-4|.|TRBJ2-2
CASRPQGREAGELFF
TGTGCCAGCAGGCCACAGGGCCGGGAGGCCGGGGAGCTGTTTTTT